Each of the 21 T cell receptor beta chains below was sequenced from the same sample in a study of T-cell reconstitution after alpha-beta-depleted transplantation in children. Preparation of the TCRbeta library used unique molecular identifiers. In TCRdb, the PCR reads were re-called with MiXCR into one record per CDR3 protein. This sample has about 610,000 distinct CDR3 sequences; more than 9% occur once, and the top ten carry roughly 4%. Specimen: PBMCs from the stem cell graft donor, collected from the stem cell graft. The source of these receptors is a human donor who donated a stem cell graft to a child with acute myeloid leukemia.

This clonotype has at least ten counts. The chain links TRBV4-3 to TRBJ2-7, with TRBD1 matching over 11 bases. The J segment lost 4 bases and the V segment lost 2 bases, leaving 13 bases of the junction unmatched. The CDR3 length is 18 residues. Germline assignment: CDR1 LGHNA and CDR2 YSLEER. The CDR3 coding sequence is TGCGCCAGCAGCCAAAAGACGGGGGACAGGGGGTTTATTTACGAGCAGTACTTC. Its translation: CASSQKTGDRGFIYEQYF.

This chain uses TRBV18 with TRBJ1-1; D not resolved. V lost 5 bases to trimming and J lost 7 bases, with 11 bases between them. Germline V CDR1 and CDR2: KGHSH, LQKENI. This CDR3 has 12 amino acids. The CDR3 region is CASSINTNEAFF. The CDR3 bases are TGTGCCAGCTCAATTAACACTAATGAAGCTTTCTTT.

This clonotype was detected only a few times. CDR3 nucleotides: TGTGCCAGCAGCGTAGGTGCTAGCGGACCCTACGAGCAGTACTTC. Translated: CASSVGASGPYEQYF. The rearrangement joins TRBV9 to TRBJ2-7; 7 bases map to TRBD2. With 0 bases clipped from V and 2 bases from J, the junction kept 5 bases outside the gene matches. Germline V gene lookup returns CDR1 SGDLS and CDR2 YYNGEE. The CDR3 contains 15 residues.

This clonotype appeared a few times. The chain employs TRBV6-6 and TRBJ1-1; unclear D gene. From germline, CDR1 is MNHNY and CDR2 SVGAGI (reference sequence). The length of the CDR3 is 13 residues. V lost 6 bases and J 3 bases, leaving 11 bases between the germline ends. The CDR3 sequence: CASRTGGDTEAFF. CDR3 DNA sequence: TGTGCCAGCAGGACGGGAGGCGACACTGAAGCTTTCTTT.

This clonotype was found a few times. This rearrangement joins TRBV18 to TRBJ2-4; 8 positions agree with TRBD2. Losses at the gene ends were 1 base for V and 0 bases for J; bases not matched to a gene: 5. CDR1 KGHSH and CDR2 LQKENI come from the germline V gene. The CDR3 spans 17 residues. The CDR3 DNA is TGTGCCAGCTCACCACAGCTAGCGGGTATAGCCAAAAACATTCAGTACTTC. Translated: CASSPQLAGIAKNIQYF.

The V gene is TRBV20-1, the J gene TRBJ1-5, with 9 bases identical to TRBD1. This CDR3 is built from 16 residues. In germline, CDR1 is DFQATT, CDR2 SNEGSKA (reference sequence). The CDR3 DNA reads TGCAGCCAAACCGGGGGACAGGGTTATAGCAATCAGCCCCAGCATTTT. It is translated as CSQTGGQGYSNQPQHF.

The sample holds a few counts of this clonotype. V is TRBV30 and J is TRBJ2-3; D may be TRBD1 or TRBD2 (5 bases each). CDR3 length: 15 residues. The germline V gene has CDR1 GTSNPN and CDR2 SVGIG (reference sequence). Trimming took off 7 bases at V and 4 bases at J, with 21 bases between the two ends. The CDR3 reads CASTTGGVESDTQYF. The DNA for the CDR3 is TGTGCCTCAACTACAGGAGGCGTAGAATCAGATACGCAGTATTTT.

The V and J genes are TRBV6-2 or TRBV6-3 and TRBJ2-6, with 7 bases identical to TRBD1. This CDR3 is 19 amino acids long. The germline V gene has CDR1 MNHEY and CDR2 SVGEGT. Trimming at V came to 0 bases and at J to 0 bases, leaving 8 bases not matched to a gene. The CDR3 region has the DNA TGTGCCAGCAGTTACTCCCCCCCGGGACAGTTCTCTGGGGCCAACGTCCTGACTTTC. Amino acid sequence: CASSYSPPGQFSGANVLTF.

This clonotype was recorded at least ten times. The rearrangement links TRBV20-1 to TRBJ2-3, with TRBD2 matching 12 bases. V was pared by 6 bases and J by 5 bases, with 6 bases of the junction left unmatched. Germline V gene data show CDR1 as DFQATT and CDR2 as SNEGSKA (reference sequence). The CDR3 is 14 residues long. The DNA for the CDR3 is TGCAGTGCCCAGACTAGCGGGAGAGGAGATACGCAGTATTTT. Protein: CSAQTSGRGDTQYF.

This clonotype was found many times. This chain links TRBV28 with TRBJ1-6; no firm D call. The CDR3 runs 13 residues. Germline V lookup: CDR1 MDHEN, CDR2 SYDVKM. Trimming took 6 bases from V and 7 from J, leaving 10 bases between them. CDR3 nucleotides: TGTGCCAGCAGAAGTGGACCGAATTCACCCCTCCACTTT. This gives the protein CASRSGPNSPLHF. Full variable domain (outside the CDR3, taken from reference TRBV28 and TRBJ1-6): DVKVTQSSRYLVKRTGEKVFLECVQDMDHENMFWYRQDPGLGLRLIYFSYDVKMKEKGDIPEGYSVSREKKERFSLILESASTNQTSMYLCASRSGPNSPLHFGNGTRLTVT.

This clonotype was detected many times. The chain recombines TRBV7-2 with TRBJ2-7; 12 nucleotides match TRBD2. The CDR3 contains 15 residues. Germline lookup yields CDR1 SGHTA and CDR2 FQGNSA. The V segment lost 5 bases and the J segment 3 bases; nucleotides outside the gene matches: 5. For the CDR3, the DNA is TGTGCCAGCAGCGTCCGGACTAGCGGGATCTACGAGCAGTACTTC. Protein sequence: CASSVRTSGIYEQYF.

CDR3 amino acids: CASSPRDQLQETQYF. CDR3 DNA sequence: TGTGCCAGCAGCCCCCGGGACCAGTTACAAGAGACCCAGTACTTC. This chain links TRBV9 with TRBJ2-5; D assignment may be TRBD1 or TRBD2 (5 bases each). This CDR3 spans 15 amino acids. CDR1 is SGDLS, CDR2 YYNGEE, per germline. Trimming took off 4 bases at V and 2 bases at J, with 15 bases between the two ends.

This clonotype was seen more than once but under ten times. The chain carries TRBV24-1 and TRBJ1-5, with a weak D call TRBD1 (5 bases). Trimming removed 9 bases at V and 4 bases at J, with 9 bases between. The germline V gene has CDR1 KGHDR and CDR2 SFDVKD. The CDR3 length is 12 residues. The CDR3 sequence: CATGGNNQPQHF. CDR3 coding DNA: TGTGCCACCGGGGGGAATAATCAGCCCCAGCATTTT.

This clonotype occurred a few times. The gene calls are TRBV28 and TRBJ2-7; possibly TRBD1 for D (5 bases). Trimming took 6 bases from V and 6 from J, leaving 15 bases between them. Germline CDR1 reads MDHEN; CDR2 reads SYDVKM. The CDR3 has 13 residues. CDR3 DNA sequence: TGTGCCAGCAGCCGTGGGGCCTCCCTCGAGCAGTACTTC. Its protein is CASSRGASLEQYF.

This rearrangement joins TRBV5-1 to TRBJ2-4; no clear D. In germline, CDR1 is SGHRS, CDR2 YFSETQ. V gave up 0 bases and J gave up 7 bases, with 11 bases separating them. The CDR3 spans 14 residues. CDR3: CASSLGNIENIQYF. The CDR3 coding sequence is TGCGCCAGCAGCTTGGGGAACATTGAGAACATTCAGTACTTC.

This clonotype was seen a handful of times. The chain joins TRBV24-1 to TRBJ2-5; D unclear. CDR1 and CDR2 (germline): KGHDR, SFDVKD. This CDR3 contains 13 residues. Between the trimmed V and J ends, which lost 4 bases and 6 bases, there was a span of 11 bases. The CDR3 reads CATSDQVGQTQYF. For the CDR3, the DNA is TGTGCCACCAGTGACCAAGTTGGTCAGACCCAGTACTTC.

This clonotype was recorded many times. The chain couples TRBV7-3 to TRBJ2-3, with TRBD2 identical over 12 bases. Germline CDR1 is SGHTA and CDR2 is FQGTGA. This CDR3 is built from 14 residues. The trim removed 2 bases at V and 7 bases at J, leaving 1 base unmatched. CDR3 region: CASSLGLAGHTQYF. In nucleotides, the CDR3 is TGTGCCAGCAGCTTAGGACTAGCGGGACATACGCAGTATTTT.

This clonotype occurred a few times. The chain carries TRBV10-3 and TRBJ2-3, with a possible D match to TRBD2 (5 bases). The CDR3 is made up of 12 amino acids. V was clipped by 6 bases and J by 2 bases, with 6 bases between them. Germline values: CDR1 ENHRY, CDR2 SYGVKD. The CDR3 bases are TGTGCCATCAGGGACTCCACAGATACGCAGTATTTT. Translation: CAIRDSTDTQYF.

This rearrangement joins TRBV15 to TRBJ2-2; TRBD2 aligns across 7 bases. The CDR3 contains 17 residues. The J segment lost 6 bases and the V segment lost 5 bases, leaving 15 bases of the junction unmatched. Germline values: CDR1 LNHNV, CDR2 YYDKDF (reference sequence). The CDR3 nucleotides are TGTGCCACCAGCCCGATGGGCAAGCGGGAAATGGCCGGGGAGCTGTTTTTT. Amino acid sequence: CATSPMGKREMAGELFF.

This clonotype turned up a few times. The chain carries TRBV29-1 and TRBJ2-7; D perhaps matches TRBD1 (6 bases). This CDR3 spans 14 amino acids. From germline, CDR1 is SQVTM and CDR2 ANQGSEA. Trimming pared 6 bases from V and 0 bases from J, leaving 15 bases between. The CDR3 DNA reads TGCAGCGTCGCTGGCCCGGACAGCTCCTACGAGCAGTACTTC. It codes for CSVAGPDSSYEQYF.

This chain joins TRBV28 and TRBJ2-7, with 11 bases that match TRBD2. Trimming removed 6 bases from V and 6 bases from J; junction bases left unmatched: 13. CDR3 length: 16 amino acids. CDR1 is MDHEN and CDR2 is SYDVKM in the germline V gene. CDR3 in amino acids: CASRLIAGGPPGEQYF. Here the CDR3 DNA reads TGTGCCAGCAGGCTCATAGCGGGAGGGCCCCCTGGCGAGCAGTACTTC.